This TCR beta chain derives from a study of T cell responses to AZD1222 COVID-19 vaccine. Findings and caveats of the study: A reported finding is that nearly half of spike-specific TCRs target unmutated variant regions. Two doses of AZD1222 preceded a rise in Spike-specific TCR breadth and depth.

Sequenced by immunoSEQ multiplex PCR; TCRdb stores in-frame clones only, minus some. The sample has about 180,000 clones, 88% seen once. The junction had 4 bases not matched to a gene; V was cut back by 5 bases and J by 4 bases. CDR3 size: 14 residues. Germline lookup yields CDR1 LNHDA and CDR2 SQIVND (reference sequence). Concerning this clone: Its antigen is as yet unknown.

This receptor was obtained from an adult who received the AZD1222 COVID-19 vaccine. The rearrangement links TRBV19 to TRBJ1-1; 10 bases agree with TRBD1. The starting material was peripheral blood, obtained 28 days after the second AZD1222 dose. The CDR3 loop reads CASSPRTGGTEAFF. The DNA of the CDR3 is TGTGCCAGTAGTCCAAGGACAGGGGGCACTGAAGCTTTCTTT.